The rows below give T cell receptor beta chains drawn from one sample of a study of shared clonotypes between healthy human individuals. The assay was immunoSEQ multiplex PCR, and TCRdb's table has in-frame clones only and misses some. The data contain fewer than 700,000 clones, approximately 95% of them seen just once; the ten biggest clones take up approximately 0.11%. Sequenced material: naive CD8+ T cells sorted from blood. The receptors shown here come from a woman in her 30s in good health. Both conserved end residues are part of each CDR3. D genes are given only for firm matches. A row's size may be missing; if present it is once, few, many or a size class.

CDR3aa,CDR3nt,v_gene,d_gene,abundance,j_gene
CASSLGGAETQYF,TGTGCCAGCAGCTTGGGTGGAGCGGAGACCCAGTACTTC,TRBV5-6,-,-,TRBJ2-5
CASSWTSGMGETQYF,TGTGCCAGCAGTTGGACTAGCGGGATGGGAGAGACCCAGTACTTC,TRBV28,TRBD2,once,TRBJ2-5
CASSLDLGIWHEKLFF,TGTGCCAGCAGCCTAGATCTGGGAATATGGCATGAAAAACTGTTTTTT,TRBV7-9,-,-,TRBJ1-4
CASTRWGAGPFQQYF,TGTGCCAGCACCCGGTGGGGGGCGGGACCGTTTCAGCAGTACTTC,TRBV5-6,-,-,TRBJ2-7
CASSLAGTGELFF,TGCGCCAGCAGCTTGGCGGGGACCGGGGAGCTGTTTTTT,TRBV5-1,-,-,TRBJ2-2
CASSLEGEETQYF,TGTGCCAGCAGCTTAGAGGGGGAAGAGACCCAGTACTTC,TRBV7-8,-,once,TRBJ2-5
CASSEYLGQETQYF,TGTGCCAGCAGTGAATATCTGGGGCAAGAGACCCAGTACTTC,TRBV2,-,-,TRBJ2-5
CASSLDRAGELFF,TGTGCCAGCAGCTTGGACAGGGCCGGGGAGCTGTTTTTT,TRBV5-6,-,-,TRBJ2-2
CASGADTQYF,TGTGCCAGCGGAGCAGATACGCAGTATTTT,TRBV5-8,-,-,TRBJ2-3
CASSLGSGRPGSYEQYF,TGTGCCAGCAGTTTAGGTAGCGGGAGGCCAGGATCCTACGAGCAGTACTTC,TRBV27,TRBD2,-,TRBJ2-7
CASSHSGDSYEQYF,TGTGCCAGCAGCCATAGCGGAGACTCCTACGAGCAGTACTTC,TRBV7-8,-,-,TRBJ2-7
CASSSLWGNEQFF,TGTGCCAGCTCCTCCCTCTGGGGAAATGAGCAGTTCTTC,TRBV27,-,-,TRBJ2-1
CAWSVTDSNQPQHF,TGTGCCTGGAGCGTAACTGACAGCAATCAGCCCCAGCATTTT,TRBV30,-,-,TRBJ1-5
CASSDSGTSGEF,TGTGCCAGCAGTGATTCAGGGACTTCCGGGGAATTC,TRBV2,-,-,TRBJ2-7
CASNTLAGVGTDTQYF,TGTGCCAGCAACACCTTAGCGGGAGTGGGAACAGATACGCAGTATTTT,TRBV5-4,TRBD2,-,TRBJ2-3
CASSGLDTSYEQYF,TGCGCCAGCAGTGGTCTCGACACCTCCTACGAGCAGTACTTC,TRBV27,-,-,TRBJ2-7
CASSKEKAAKTGRRSSYEQYF,TGTGCCAGCAGCAAAGAAAAAGCAGCAAAGACTGGCCGTAGGAGCTCCTACGAGCAGTACTTC,TRBV21-1,-,once,TRBJ2-7
CASSIDRASQPQHF,TGTGCCAGCAGTATCGACAGGGCGTCTCAGCCCCAGCATTTT,TRBV27,TRBD1,-,TRBJ1-5
CASSQDRTPSTDTQYF,TGCGCCAGCAGCCAAGACAGGACACCGAGCACAGATACGCAGTATTTT,TRBV4-1,-,-,TRBJ2-3
CASTPGRITGRPGLLAYEQYF,TGTGCCAGCACCCCCGGCCGAATTACAGGGAGACCGGGACTTCTAGCCTACGAGCAGTACTTC,TRBV28,-,-,TRBJ2-7
CASKVQGWTDTQYF,TGTGCCAGCAAAGTTCAGGGGTGGACAGATACGCAGTATTTT,TRBV2,-,-,TRBJ2-3
CASSLSWREGLYEQYF,TGTGCCAGCAGCTTATCGTGGCGGGAGGGCCTCTACGAGCAGTACTTC,TRBV27,TRBD2,-,TRBJ2-7
CASSPPGQTNEQFF,TGTGCCAGCAGCCCTCCGGGACAGACAAATGAGCAGTTCTTC,TRBV7-9,TRBD1,-,TRBJ2-1
CASSLEPASYEQYF,TGTGCCAGCAGCTTAGAGCCAGCCTCCTACGAGCAGTACTTC,TRBV11-2,-,-,TRBJ2-7
CAWSVHGGGLGNEQFF,TGTGCCTGGAGTGTACATGGGGGAGGACTCGGGAATGAGCAGTTCTTC,TRBV30,-,-,TRBJ2-1
CASSTGGERTDTQYF,TGTGCCAGCAGCACGGGAGGGGAGAGGACAGATACGCAGTATTTT,TRBV5-8,TRBD2,-,TRBJ2-3
CASSPLGGNTGELFF,TGTGCCAGTAGTCCCCTGGGGGGGAACACCGGGGAGCTGTTTTTT,TRBV19,-,-,TRBJ2-2